Each of the 4 T cell receptor beta chains below was sequenced from the same sample in a study of Ad26.COV2.S vaccination and SARS-CoV-2 variants. The treatment: over 15 received Ad26.COV2.S at low or high dose, single or two shots; several received placebo; per-sample allocation not given. Samples were taken on day 63 after the first vaccine or placebo injection. Sequencing used immunoSEQ multiplex PCR; TCRdb keeps in-frame clones, though not all of them. The sample lists about 480,000 clones, around 88% occurring once. The material was peripheral blood, obtained in a trial of Ad26.COV2.S vaccine versus placebo. The receptors shown here come from a person between 18 and 65 years old who received the Ad26.COV2.S COVID-19 vaccine or a placebo.

The V call is TRBV29-1, the J call TRBJ1-2, with D perhaps matching TRBD1 (5 bases). V was pared by 6 bases and J by 3 bases, with 17 bases between. The CDR3 consists of 14 residues. Per germline, CDR1 SQVTM and CDR2 ANQGSEA. This CDR3 is CSVEDPTAYYGYTF. For the CDR3, the DNA is TGCAGCGTGGAGGATCCGACAGCTTACTATGGCTACACCTTC.

The chain has TRBV27 and TRBJ1-5; D possibly corresponds to TRBD1 (5 bases). The germline V and J ends were trimmed by 4 bases and 3 bases, with 13 bases remaining between them. In germline, CDR1 is MNHEY, CDR2 SMNVEV (reference sequence). This CDR3 has 15 residues. The CDR3 sequence is CASSSARASNQPQHF. The DNA of the CDR3 is TGTGCCAGCAGTTCGGCCAGGGCGTCCAATCAGCCCCAGCATTTT.

The rearrangement joins TRBV7-8 to TRBJ2-7, with a possible D match to TRBD1 (5 bases). This CDR3 is 13 amino acids long. CDR1 is SGHVS and CDR2 is FQNEAQ in the germline V gene. Trimming shortened V by 1 base and J by 7 bases, and 11 bases separated the two germline ends. The chain's CDR3 is CASSLGGLGEQYF. The CDR3 DNA follows: TGTGCCAGCAGCTTAGGGGGCCTCGGGGAGCAGTACTTC.

This clone occurred once. The chain links TRBV15 to TRBJ2-5; the match to TRBD1 covers 7 bases. V dropped 8 bases and J dropped 2; count of bases not matched to a gene: 5. The CDR3 covers 13 residues. Germline V gives CDR1 LNHNV, CDR2 YYDKDF (reference sequence). The CDR3 DNA reads TGTGCCACCCAACCAGGGGGACAAGAGACCCAGTACTTC. Translation gives CATQPGGQETQYF.